Reported below is one T cell receptor beta chain. Seattle cases were enrolled at active infection and followed longitudinally. This sample was included in a study of blood T cell repertoires in COVID-19. Study-level background: COVID-19 samples, acute and convalescent, were from the United States, Italy and Spain.

V shed 2 bases and J 2 bases; nucleotides not matched to a gene: 4. The germline gives CDR1 LNHNV, CDR2 YYDKDF (reference sequence). The CDR3 has 17 residues. Methods used by the authors: For nucleated cells, counts were estimated from reference gene primer amplification. Repertoires were generated with immunoSEQ multiplex PCR, while TCRdb's copy carries only in-frame clones and drops some. The V and J calls and clone size come from that table; D and trimming were worked out from the DNA. The sample contains about 280,000 clones, around nine tenths of which appear only once. The chain couples TRBV15 to TRBJ2-5; 14 bases align to TRBD2. This sequence was found in a woman aged 30 to 39 with COVID-19, enrolled during active disease. The source material was peripheral blood. CDR3 bases: TGTGCCACCAGCAGAAACCGACTAGCGGGGGGGCAAGAGACCCAGTACTTC. Protein: CATSRNRLAGGQETQYF.